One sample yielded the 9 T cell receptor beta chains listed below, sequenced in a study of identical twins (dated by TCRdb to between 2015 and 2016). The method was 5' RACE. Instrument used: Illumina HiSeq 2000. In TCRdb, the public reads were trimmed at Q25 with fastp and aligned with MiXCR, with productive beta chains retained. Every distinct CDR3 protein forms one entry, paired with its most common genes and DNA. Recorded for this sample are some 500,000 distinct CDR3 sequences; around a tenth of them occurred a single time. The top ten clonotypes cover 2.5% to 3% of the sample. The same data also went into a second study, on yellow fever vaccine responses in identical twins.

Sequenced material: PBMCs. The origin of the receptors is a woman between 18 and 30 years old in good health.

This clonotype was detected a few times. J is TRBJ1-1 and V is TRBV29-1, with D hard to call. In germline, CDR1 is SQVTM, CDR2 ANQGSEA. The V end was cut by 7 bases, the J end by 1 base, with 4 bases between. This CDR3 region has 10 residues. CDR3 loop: CSGTNTEAFF. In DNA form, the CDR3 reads TGCAGCGGTACGAACACTGAAGCTTTCTTT.

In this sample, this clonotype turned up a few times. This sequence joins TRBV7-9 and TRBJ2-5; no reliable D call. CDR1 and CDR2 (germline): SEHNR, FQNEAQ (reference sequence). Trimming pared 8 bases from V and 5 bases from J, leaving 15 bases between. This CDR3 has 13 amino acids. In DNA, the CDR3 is TGTGCCAGCCTGATGGCACCAGAGGAGACCCAGTACTTC. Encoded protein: CASLMAPEETQYF.

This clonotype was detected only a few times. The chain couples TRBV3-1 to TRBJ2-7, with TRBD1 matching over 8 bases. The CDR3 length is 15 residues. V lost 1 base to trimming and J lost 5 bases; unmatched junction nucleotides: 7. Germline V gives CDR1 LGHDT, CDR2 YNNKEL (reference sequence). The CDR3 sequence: CASSQARTGFDEQYF. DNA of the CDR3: TGTGCCAGCAGCCAAGCTAGGACAGGGTTTGACGAGCAGTACTTC.

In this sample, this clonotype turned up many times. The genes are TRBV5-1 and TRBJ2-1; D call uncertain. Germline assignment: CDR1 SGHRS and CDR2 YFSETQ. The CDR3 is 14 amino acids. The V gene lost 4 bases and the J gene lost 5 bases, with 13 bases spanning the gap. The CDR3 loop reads CASSPKGAHNEQFF. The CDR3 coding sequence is TGCGCCAGCAGCCCCAAGGGTGCCCACAATGAGCAGTTCTTC.

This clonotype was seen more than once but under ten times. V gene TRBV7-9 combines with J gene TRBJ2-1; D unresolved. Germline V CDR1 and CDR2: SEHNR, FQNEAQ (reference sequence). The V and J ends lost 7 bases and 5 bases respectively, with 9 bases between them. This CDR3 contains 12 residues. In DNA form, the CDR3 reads TGTGCCAGCACCCCCCAGAACAATGAGCAGTTCTTC. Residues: CASTPQNNEQFF.

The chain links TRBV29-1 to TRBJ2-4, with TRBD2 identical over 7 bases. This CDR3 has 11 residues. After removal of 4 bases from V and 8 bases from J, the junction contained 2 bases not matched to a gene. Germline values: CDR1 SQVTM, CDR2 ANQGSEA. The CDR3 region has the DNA TGCAGCGTTGGCGGGAGAGACATTCAGTACTTC. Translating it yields CSVGGRDIQYF.

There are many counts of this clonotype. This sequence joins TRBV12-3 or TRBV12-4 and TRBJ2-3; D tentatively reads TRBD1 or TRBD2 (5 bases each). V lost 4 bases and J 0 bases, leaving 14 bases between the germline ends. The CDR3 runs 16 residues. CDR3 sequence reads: CASSSGPAFSTDTQYF. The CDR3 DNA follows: TGTGCCAGCAGTTCGGGACCTGCTTTTAGCACAGATACGCAGTATTTT.

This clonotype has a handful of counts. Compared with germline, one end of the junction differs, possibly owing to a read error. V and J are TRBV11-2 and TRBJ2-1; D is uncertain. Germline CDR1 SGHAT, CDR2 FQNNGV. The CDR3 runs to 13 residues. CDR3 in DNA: TGTGCCAGCAGCTTAGATGCAGTCCCCTCACTGTCCTTC. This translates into CASSLDAVPSLSF.

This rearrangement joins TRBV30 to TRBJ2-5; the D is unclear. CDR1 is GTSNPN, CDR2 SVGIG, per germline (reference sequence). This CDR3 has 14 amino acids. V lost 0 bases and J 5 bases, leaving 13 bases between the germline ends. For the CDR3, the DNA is TGTGCCTGGAGTGTACCGGTCTTCTCGGAGACCCAGTACTTC. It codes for CAWSVPVFSETQYF.